This T cell receptor (beta chain) stems from a study of beta chain features in type 1 diabetes. Findings and caveats of the study: Shortening that was moderate but significant affected the TCRB CDR3s of Type 1 diabetes patients in all four CD4+ subsets. In these data, an HLA type influence on TCRB rearrangement remained unresolved.

CDR3 size: 15 residues. The ends were cut back, 1 base at V and 4 bases at J, with 12 bases in the middle. Germline assignment: CDR1 MNHNY and CDR2 SVGAGI (reference sequence). In its sample, this clone was seen a few times. Its antigen is not known. Of the isolated RNA, all was reverse transcribed, and so the sequenced material was expressed TCRB transcripts. Average reads for naive, central memory and regulatory T cell samples were about 3.57 million. The protocol was immunoSEQ multiplex PCR, while the TCRdb copy is restricted to in-frame clones and leaves out a portion. The sample consists of some 360,000 clones, around 19% of them appearing once.

The clonotype originates from a young woman in good health. Source material: naive CD4+ T cells from blood. The rearrangement uses TRBV6-6 and TRBJ2-3; tentatively, D is TRBD2 (7 bases). CDR3 sequence (DNA): TGTGCCAGCAGTTACTTCACGGGGGGCCCAGATACGCAGTATTTT. It encodes CASSYFTGGPDTQYF.